These 2 T cell receptor beta chains were sequenced from one sample in a study of CD8+CD57+ T cells in acquired aplastic anemia. Flow cytometry had shown expanded CD8+CD57+ cells in the patients chosen for sequencing. Profiling of TCR beta VDJ combinations and CDR3 sequences used genomic DNA as template. TCRdb analysed the reads with MiXCR anew, one entry per CDR3 protein. The sample contains under 350,000 distinct CDR3 sequences, approximately 58% of which appear only once. The specimen sequenced was sorted CD4+, CD8+, or CD8+CD57+ T cells (not recorded which) from PBMCs. These receptors came from a human donor with aplastic anemia.

In this sample, this clonotype turned up many times. This rearrangement joins TRBV6-1 to TRBJ2-1; unclear D gene. V lost 4 bases and J lost 5, with 9 bases in between. Germline V gene sequence: CDR1 MNHNS, CDR2 SASEGT. The CDR3 spans 13 residues. CDR3 bases: TGTGCCAGCAGTGTCGGGCCAGACAATGAGCAGTTCTTC. It encodes CASSVGPDNEQFF.

This clonotype was seen a single time. V gene TRBV5-5 combines with J gene TRBJ2-7; D call uncertain. The length of the CDR3 is 14 residues. The V gene's germline CDR1 is SGHKS and CDR2 YYEKEE (reference sequence). Deletions cut 4 bases from V and 3 bases from J, with 14 bases between. The CDR3 DNA sequence: TGTGCCAGCAGCCTCAATGACCCCCTCTACGAGCAGTACTTC. It codes for CASSLNDPLYEQYF.